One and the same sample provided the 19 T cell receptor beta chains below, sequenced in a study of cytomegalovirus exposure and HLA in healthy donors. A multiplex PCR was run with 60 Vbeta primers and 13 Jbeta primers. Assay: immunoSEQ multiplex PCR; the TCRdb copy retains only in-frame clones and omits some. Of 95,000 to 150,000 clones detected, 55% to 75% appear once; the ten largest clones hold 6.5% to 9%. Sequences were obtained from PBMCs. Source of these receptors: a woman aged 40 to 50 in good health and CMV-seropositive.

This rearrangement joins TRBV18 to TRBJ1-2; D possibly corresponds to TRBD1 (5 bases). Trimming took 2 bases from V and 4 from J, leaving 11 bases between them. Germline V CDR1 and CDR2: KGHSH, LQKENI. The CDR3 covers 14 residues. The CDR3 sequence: CASSPVVQGYGYTF. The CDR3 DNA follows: TGTGCCAGCTCACCAGTCGTTCAGGGCTATGGCTACACCTTC.

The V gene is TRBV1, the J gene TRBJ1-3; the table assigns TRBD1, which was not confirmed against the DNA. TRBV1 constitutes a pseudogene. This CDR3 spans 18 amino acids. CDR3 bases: TGCACCAGCAGCCAAGACCCCCGGGACAGGGAGACTGGAAACACCATATATTTT. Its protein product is CTSSQDPRDRETGNTIYF.

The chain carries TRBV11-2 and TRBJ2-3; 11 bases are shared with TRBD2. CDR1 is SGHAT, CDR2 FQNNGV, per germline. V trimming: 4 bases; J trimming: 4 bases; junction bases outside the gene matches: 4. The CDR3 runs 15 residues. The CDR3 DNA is TGTGCCAGCAGCTCCAGACTAGCGGGGTCAGATACGCAGTATTTT. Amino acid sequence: CASSSRLAGSDTQYF.

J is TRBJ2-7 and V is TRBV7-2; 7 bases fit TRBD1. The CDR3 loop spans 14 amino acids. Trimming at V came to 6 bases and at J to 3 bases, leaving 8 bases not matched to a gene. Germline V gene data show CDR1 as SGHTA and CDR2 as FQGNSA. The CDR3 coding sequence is TGTGCCAGCAGACAGACCGGGACAGACTACGAGCAGTACTTC. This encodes CASRQTGTDYEQYF.

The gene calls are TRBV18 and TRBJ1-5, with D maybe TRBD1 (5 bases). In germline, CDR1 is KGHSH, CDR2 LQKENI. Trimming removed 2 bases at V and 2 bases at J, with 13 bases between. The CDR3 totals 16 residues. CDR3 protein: CASSPVRREGNQPQHF. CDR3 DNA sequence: TGTGCCAGCTCACCAGTTCGCAGGGAAGGCAATCAGCCCCAGCATTTT. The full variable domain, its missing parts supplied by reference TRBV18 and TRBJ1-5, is NAGVMQNPRHLVRRRGQEARLRCSPMKGHSHVYWYRQLPEEGLKFMVYLQKENIIDESGMPKERFSAEFPKEGPSILRIQQVVRGDSAAYFCASSPVRREGNQPQHFGDGTRLSIL.

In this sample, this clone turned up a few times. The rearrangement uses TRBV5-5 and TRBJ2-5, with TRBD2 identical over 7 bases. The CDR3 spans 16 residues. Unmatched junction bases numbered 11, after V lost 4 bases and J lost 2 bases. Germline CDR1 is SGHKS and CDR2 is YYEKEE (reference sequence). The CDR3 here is CASSPGSGGPQETQYF. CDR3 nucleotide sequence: TGTGCCAGCAGCCCCGGATCGGGGGGACCTCAAGAGACCCAGTACTTC.

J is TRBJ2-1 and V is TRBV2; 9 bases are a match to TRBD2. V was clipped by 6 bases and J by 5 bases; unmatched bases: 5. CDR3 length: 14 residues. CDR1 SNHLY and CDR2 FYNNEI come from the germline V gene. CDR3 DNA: TGTGCCAGCAGCCTTAGCGGGGGCCACAATGAGCAGTTCTTC. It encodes CASSLSGGHNEQFF.

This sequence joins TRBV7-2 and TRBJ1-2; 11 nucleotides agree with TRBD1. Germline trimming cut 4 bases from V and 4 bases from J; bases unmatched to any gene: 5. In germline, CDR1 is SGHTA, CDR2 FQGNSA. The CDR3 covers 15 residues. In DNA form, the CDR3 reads TGTGCCAGCAGCTCCCGGACAGGGGGCATCTATGGCTACACCTTC. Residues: CASSSRTGGIYGYTF.

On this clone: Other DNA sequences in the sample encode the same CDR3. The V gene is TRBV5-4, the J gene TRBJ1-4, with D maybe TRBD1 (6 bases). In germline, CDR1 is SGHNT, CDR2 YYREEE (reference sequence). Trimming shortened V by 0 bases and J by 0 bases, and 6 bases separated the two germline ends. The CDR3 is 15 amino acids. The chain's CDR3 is CASSLDRATNEKLFF. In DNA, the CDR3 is TGTGCCAGCAGCTTGGACAGGGCAACTAATGAAAAACTGTTTTTT.

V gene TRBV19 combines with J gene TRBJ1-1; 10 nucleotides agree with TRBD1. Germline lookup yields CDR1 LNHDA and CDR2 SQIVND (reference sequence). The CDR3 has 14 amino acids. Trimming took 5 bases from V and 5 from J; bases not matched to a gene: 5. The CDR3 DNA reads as TGTGCCAGTAGTCCCCGGGACAGGGGTACTGAAGCTTTCTTT. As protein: CASSPRDRGTEAFF. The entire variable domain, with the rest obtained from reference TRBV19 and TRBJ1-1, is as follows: DGGITQSPKYLFRKEGQNVTLSCEQNLNHDAMYWYRQDPGQGLRLIYYSQIVNDFQKGDIAEGYSVSREKKESFPLTVTSAQKNPTAFYLCASSPRDRGTEAFFGQGTRLTVV.

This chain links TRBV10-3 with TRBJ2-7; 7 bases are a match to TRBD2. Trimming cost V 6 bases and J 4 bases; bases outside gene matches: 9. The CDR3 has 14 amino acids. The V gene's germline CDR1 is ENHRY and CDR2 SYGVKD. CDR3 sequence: CAIRGSGKSYEQYF. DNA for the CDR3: TGTGCCATCAGAGGCAGCGGGAAAAGTTACGAGCAGTACTTC.

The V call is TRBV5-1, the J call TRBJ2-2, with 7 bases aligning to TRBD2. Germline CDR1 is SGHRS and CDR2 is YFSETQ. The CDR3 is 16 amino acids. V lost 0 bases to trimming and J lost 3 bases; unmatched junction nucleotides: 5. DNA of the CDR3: TGCGCCAGCAGCTTGGAGCGGGGCGAGTACACCGGGGAGCTGTTTTTT. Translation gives CASSLERGEYTGELFF.

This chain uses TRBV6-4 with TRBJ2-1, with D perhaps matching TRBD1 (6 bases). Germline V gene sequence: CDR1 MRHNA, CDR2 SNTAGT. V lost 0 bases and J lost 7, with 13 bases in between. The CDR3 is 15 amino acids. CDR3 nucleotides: TGTGCCAGCAGTGACTCATCAGGGGAAGGGAATGAGCAGTTCTTC. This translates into CASSDSSGEGNEQFF.

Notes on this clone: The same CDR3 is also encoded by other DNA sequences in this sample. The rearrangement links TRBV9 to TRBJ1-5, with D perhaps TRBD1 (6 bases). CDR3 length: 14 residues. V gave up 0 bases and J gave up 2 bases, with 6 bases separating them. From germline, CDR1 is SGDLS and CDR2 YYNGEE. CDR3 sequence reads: CASSVGTGNQPQHF. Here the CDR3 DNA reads TGTGCCAGCAGCGTAGGGACAGGCAATCAGCCCCAGCATTTT.

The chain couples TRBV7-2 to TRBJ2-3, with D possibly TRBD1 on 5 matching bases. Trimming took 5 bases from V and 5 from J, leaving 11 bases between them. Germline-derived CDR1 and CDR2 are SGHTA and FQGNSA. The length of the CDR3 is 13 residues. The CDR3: CASSVQGEDTQYF. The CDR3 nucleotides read TGTGCCAGCAGCGTGCAGGGTGAAGATACGCAGTATTTT.

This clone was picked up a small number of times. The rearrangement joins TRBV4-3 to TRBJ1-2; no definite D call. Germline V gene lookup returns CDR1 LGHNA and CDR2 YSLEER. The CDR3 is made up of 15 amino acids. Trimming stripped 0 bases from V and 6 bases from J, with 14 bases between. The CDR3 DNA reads TGCGCCAGCAGCCAAGATCGTCGGGAGGGAGATGGCTACACCTTC. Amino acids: CASSQDRREGDGYTF.

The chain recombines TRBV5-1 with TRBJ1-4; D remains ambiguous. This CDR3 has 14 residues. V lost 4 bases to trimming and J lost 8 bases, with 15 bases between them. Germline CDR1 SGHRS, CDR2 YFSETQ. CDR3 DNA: TGCGCCAGCAGCCGAGATCCTCAGGTGGAAAAACTGTTTTTT. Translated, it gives CASSRDPQVEKLFF.

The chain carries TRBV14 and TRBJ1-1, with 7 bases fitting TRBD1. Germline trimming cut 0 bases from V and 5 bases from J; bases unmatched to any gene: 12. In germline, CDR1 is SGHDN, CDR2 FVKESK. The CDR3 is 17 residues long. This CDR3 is CASSQDSRGRFMTEAFF. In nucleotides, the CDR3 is TGTGCCAGCAGCCAAGATTCAAGGGGGCGTTTTATGACTGAAGCTTTCTTT.

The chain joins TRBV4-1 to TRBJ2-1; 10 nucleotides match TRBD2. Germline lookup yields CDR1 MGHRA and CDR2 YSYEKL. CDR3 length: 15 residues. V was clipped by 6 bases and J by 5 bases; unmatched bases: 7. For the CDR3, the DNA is TGCGCCAGCAGAAAAGGGCTAGCGGGGGACAATGAGCAGTTCTTC. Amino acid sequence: CASRKGLAGDNEQFF.